What follows describes a single T cell receptor beta chain. This entry is derived from a study of blood T cell repertoires in COVID-19. Assay: immunoSEQ multiplex PCR; the TCRdb copy retains only in-frame clones and omits some. The sample shows about 380,000 clones, more than 70% of them seen only once. The CDR3 sequence is 14 residues long. Germline CDR1 and CDR2: SGHDT and YYEEEE. Trimming removed 4 bases at V and 4 bases at J, with 15 bases between. Recruitment covered about 26 US areas and drew participants whose ages spanned 18 to 89 years. Cohorts were determined from participant-reported clinical history. Recovered status in Cohort 3 required two negative PCRs, clearance, or symptom resolution.

The J gene is TRBJ2-7, the V gene TRBV5-6, with D tentatively TRBD2 (6 bases). The sequencing input was PBMCs or T cells enriched from blood (not recorded which). The clonotype comes from a woman in her late teens or twenties who had recovered from COVID-19. CDR3 amino acids: CASSPPTGEYEQYF. The DNA of the CDR3 is TGTGCCAGCAGCCCCCCCACGGGGGAGTACGAGCAGTACTTC.